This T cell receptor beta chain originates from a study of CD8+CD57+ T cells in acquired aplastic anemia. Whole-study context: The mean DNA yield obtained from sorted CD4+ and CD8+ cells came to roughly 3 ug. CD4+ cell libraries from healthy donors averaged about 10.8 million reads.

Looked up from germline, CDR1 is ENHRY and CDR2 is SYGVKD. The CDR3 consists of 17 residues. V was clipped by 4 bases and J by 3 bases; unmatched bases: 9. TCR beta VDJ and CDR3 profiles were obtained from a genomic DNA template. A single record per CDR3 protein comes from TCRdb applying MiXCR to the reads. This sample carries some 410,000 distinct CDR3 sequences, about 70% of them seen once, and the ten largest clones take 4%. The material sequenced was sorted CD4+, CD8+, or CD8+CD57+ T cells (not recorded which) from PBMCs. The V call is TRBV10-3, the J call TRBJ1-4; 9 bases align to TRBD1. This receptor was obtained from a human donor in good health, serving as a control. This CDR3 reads CAISGGTGTLANEKLFF. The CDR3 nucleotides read TGTGCCATCAGTGGTGGGACAGGGACGTTGGCTAATGAAAAACTGTTTTTT.